Listed below are T cell receptor beta chains from one sample, sequenced in a study of shared clonotypes between healthy human individuals. This table comes from immunoSEQ multiplex PCR, and its TCRdb copy is limited to in-frame clones, with some not included. The sample has about 590,000 clones; 95% to 96% are singletons. The sample taken for sequencing was naive CD8+ T cells sorted from blood. These receptor sequences come from a woman aged 25 to 39 in good health. CDR3s leave out the opening cysteine and the closing phenylalanine or tryptophan.

J gene | V gene | CDR3 protein
TRBJ1-5 | TRBV7-8 | ASSQSPTPLTGNQPQH
TRBJ2-1 | TRBV20-1 | SAPYNEQF
TRBJ2-5 | TRBV7-6 | ASSGRGGPGKETQY
TRBJ2-7 | TRBV28 | ASSFPNRGLGEQY
. | TRBV19 | ASSIGDAYEQY
TRBJ1-4 | TRBV4-1 | ASSLTGAGEKLF
TRBJ2-7 | TRBV7-2 | ASSSIRDRPYEQY
TRBJ1-1 | TRBV21-1 | ASSLMKFSQRMNTEAF
TRBJ2-5 | TRBV7-9 | ASSLAGVETQY
TRBJ1-5 | TRBV23-1 | ASSQLGRVRQPQH
TRBJ1-2 | TRBV19 | ASSPGQGYYGYT
TRBJ2-1 | TRBV10-3 | ATTLDLSGNEQF
TRBJ2-7 | TRBV7-9 | ASSPPGQSYEQY
TRBJ2-7 | TRBV11-3 | ASSSTSREQY
TRBJ1-3 | TRBV4-1 | ASSQDLLRAGNTIY
TRBJ1-1 | TRBV5-1 | ASSAVGTEGTEAF
TRBJ2-5 | TRBV4-1 | ASSHPTGGEGTQY
. | TRBV2 | ASSGLTYEQY
TRBJ2-1 | TRBV29-1 | SVAGLYGSYNEQF
TRBJ1-5 | TRBV9 | ASSLSWGNQPQH